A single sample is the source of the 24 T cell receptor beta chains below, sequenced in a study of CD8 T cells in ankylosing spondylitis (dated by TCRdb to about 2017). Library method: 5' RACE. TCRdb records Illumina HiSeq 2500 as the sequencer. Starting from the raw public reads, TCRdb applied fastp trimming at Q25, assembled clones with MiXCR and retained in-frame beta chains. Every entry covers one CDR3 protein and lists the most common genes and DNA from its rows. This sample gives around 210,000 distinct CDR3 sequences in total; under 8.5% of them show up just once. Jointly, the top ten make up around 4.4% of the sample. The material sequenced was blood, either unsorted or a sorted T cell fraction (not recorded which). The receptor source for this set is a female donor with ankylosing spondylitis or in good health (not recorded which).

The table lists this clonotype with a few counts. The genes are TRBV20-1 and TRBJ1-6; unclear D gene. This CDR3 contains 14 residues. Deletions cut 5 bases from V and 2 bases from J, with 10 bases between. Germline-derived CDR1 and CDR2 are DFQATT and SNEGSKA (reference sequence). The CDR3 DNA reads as TGCAGTGCTCTAATCGACCCCTATAATTCACCCCTCCACTTT. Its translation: CSALIDPYNSPLHF.

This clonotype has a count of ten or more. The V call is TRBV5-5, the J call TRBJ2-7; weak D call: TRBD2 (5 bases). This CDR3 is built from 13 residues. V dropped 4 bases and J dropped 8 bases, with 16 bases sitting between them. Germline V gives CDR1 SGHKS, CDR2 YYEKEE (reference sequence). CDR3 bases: TGTGCCAGCAGCGAGGACGGGATGGGCAAGCAGTACTTC. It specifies CASSEDGMGKQYF.

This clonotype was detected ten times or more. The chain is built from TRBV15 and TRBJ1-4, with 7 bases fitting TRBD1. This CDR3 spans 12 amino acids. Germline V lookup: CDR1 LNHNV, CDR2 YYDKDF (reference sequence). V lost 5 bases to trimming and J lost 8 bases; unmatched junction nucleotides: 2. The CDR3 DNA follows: TGTGCCACCAGCCCCAGGGGGGAAAAACTGTTTTTT. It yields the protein CATSPRGEKLFF.

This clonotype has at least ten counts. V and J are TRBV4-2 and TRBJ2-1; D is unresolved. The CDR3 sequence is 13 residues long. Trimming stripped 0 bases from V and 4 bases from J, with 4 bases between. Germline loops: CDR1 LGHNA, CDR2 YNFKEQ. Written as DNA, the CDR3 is TGTGCCAGCAGCCAAGATCTTTACAATGAGCAGTTCTTC. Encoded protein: CASSQDLYNEQFF.

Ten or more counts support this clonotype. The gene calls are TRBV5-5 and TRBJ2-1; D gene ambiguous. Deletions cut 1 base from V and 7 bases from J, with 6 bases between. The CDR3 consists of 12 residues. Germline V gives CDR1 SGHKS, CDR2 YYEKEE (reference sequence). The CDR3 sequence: CASSLRVNEQFF. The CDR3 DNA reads TGTGCCAGCAGCTTGCGGGTAAATGAGCAGTTCTTC.

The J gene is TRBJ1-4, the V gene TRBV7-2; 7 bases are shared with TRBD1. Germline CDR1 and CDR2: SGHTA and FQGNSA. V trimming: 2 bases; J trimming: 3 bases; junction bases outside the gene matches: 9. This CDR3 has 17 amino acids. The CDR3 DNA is TGTGCCAGCAGCTTAAACGCGCAGGGGGTATCTAATGAAAAACTGTTTTTT. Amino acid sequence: CASSLNAQGVSNEKLFF. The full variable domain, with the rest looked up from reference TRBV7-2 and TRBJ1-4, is GAGVSQSPSNKVTEKGKDVELRCDPISGHTALYWYRQSLGQGLEFLIYFQGNSAPDKSGLPSDRFSAERTGGSVSTLTIQRTQQEDSAVYLCASSLNAQGVSNEKLFFGSGTQLSVL.

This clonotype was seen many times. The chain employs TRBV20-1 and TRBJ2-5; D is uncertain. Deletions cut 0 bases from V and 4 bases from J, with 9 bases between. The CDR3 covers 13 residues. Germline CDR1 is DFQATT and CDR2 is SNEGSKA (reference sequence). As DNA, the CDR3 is TGCAGTGCTAGAGAAGTCGTGCGAGAGACCCAGTACTTC. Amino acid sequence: CSAREVVRETQYF.

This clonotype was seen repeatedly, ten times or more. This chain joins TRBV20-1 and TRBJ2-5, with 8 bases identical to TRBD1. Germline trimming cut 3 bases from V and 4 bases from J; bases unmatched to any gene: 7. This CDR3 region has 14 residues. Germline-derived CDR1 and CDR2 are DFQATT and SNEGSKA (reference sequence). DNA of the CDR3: TGCAGTGCTAGTAGGCGCCAGGGGGCAGAGACCCAGTACTTC. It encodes CSASRRQGAETQYF.

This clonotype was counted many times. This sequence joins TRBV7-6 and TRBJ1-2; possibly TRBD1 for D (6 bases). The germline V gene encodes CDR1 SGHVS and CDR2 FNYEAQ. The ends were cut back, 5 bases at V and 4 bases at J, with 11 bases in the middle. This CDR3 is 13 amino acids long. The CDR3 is CASSPGVTYGYTF. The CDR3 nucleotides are TGTGCCAGCAGCCCAGGGGTTACCTATGGCTACACCTTC.

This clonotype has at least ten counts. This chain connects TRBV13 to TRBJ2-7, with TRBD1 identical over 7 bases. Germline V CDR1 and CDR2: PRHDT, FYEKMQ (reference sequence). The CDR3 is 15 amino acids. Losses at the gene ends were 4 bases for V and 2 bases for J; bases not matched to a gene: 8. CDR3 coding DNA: TGTGCCAGCAGCTCCCGGGACAGAGTACCCTACGAGCAGTACTTC. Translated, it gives CASSSRDRVPYEQYF. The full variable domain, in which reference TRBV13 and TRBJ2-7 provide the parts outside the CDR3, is AAGVIQSPRHLIKEKRETATLKCYPIPRHDTVYWYQQGPGQDPQFLISFYEKMQSDKGSIPDRFSAQQFSDYHSELNMSSLELGDSALYFCASSSRDRVPYEQYFGPGTRLTVT.

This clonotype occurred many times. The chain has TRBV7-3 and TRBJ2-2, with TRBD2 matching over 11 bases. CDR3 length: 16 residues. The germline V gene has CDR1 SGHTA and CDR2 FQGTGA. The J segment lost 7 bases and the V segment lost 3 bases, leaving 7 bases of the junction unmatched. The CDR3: CASSLVAGGPDGELFF. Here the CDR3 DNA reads TGTGCCAGCAGCTTGGTAGCGGGAGGGCCGGACGGGGAGCTGTTTTTT.

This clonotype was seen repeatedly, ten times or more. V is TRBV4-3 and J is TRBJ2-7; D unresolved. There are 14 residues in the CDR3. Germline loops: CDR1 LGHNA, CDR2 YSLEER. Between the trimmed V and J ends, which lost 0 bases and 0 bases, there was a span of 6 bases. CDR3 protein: CASSQEIPSYEQYF. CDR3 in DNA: TGCGCCAGCAGCCAAGAGATCCCCTCCTACGAGCAGTACTTC.

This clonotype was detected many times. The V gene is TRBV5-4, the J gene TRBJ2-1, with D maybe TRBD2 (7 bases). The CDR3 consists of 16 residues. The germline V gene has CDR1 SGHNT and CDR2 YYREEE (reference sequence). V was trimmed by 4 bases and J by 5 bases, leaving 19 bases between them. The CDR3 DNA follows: TGTGCCAGCAGCGTGCCGGGGGCGGGAGTTAACAATGAGCAGTTCTTC. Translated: CASSVPGAGVNNEQFF.

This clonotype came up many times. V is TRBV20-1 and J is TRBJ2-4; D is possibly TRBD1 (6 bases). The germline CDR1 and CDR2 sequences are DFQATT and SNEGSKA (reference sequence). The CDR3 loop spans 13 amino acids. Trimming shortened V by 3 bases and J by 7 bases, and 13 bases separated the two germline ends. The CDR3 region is CSASGTIPNIQYF. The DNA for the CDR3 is TGCAGTGCTAGCGGGACAATTCCTAACATTCAGTACTTC.

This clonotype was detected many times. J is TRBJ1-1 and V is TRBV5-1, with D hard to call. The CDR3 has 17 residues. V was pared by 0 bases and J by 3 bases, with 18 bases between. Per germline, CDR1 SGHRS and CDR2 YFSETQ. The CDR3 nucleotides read TGCGCCAGCAGCTTGGGTTCCGGGATTGGTAAGGACACTGAAGCTTTCTTT. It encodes CASSLGSGIGKDTEAFF.

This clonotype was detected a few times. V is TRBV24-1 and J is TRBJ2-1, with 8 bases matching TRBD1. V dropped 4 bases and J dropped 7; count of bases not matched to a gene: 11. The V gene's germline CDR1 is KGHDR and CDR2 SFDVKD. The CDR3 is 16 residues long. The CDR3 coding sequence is TGTGCCACCAGTGACCCCGGGACAGGTTTGCAGAATGAGCAGTTCTTC. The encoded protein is CATSDPGTGLQNEQFF.

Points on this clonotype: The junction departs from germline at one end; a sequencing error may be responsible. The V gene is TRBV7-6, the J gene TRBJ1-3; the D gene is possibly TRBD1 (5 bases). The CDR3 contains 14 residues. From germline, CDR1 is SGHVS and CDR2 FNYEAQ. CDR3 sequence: CASSLGLRGNAIYF. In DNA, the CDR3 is TGTGCCAGCAGCTTAGGGTTGAGGGGAAACGCCATATATTTT.

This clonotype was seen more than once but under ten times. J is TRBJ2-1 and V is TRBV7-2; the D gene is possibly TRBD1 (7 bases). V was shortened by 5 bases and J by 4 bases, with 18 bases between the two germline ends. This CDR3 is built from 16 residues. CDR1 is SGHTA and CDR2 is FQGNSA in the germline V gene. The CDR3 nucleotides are TGTGCCAGCAGCCCCAGGGGGGAGATCCTTTACAATGAGCAGTTCTTC. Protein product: CASSPRGEILYNEQFF.

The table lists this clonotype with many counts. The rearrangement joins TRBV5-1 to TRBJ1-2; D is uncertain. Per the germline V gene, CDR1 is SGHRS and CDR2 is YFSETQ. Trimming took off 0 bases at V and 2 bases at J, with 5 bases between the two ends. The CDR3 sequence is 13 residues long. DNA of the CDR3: TGCGCCAGCAGCTTGGCGCCGAACTATGGCTACACCTTC. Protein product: CASSLAPNYGYTF.

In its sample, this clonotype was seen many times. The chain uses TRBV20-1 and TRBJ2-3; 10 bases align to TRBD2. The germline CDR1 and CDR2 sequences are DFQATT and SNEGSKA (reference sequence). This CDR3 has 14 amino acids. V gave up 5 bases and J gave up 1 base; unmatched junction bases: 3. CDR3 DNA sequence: TGCAGTGCTCCCGGACTAGCGGGCACAGATACGCAGTATTTT. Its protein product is CSAPGLAGTDTQYF.

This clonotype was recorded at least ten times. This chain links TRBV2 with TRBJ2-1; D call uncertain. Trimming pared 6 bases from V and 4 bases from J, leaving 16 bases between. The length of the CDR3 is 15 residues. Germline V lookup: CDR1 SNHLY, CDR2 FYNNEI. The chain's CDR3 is CASRVTALPYNEQFF. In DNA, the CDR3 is TGTGCCAGCAGGGTCACCGCCCTACCATACAATGAGCAGTTCTTC.

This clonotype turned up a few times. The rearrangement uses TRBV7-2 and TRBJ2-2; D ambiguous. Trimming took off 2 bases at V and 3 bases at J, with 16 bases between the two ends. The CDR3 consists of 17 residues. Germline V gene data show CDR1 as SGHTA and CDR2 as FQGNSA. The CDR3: CASSLFMAASDTGELFF. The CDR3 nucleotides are TGTGCCAGCAGCTTATTCATGGCAGCGTCGGACACCGGGGAGCTGTTTTTT.

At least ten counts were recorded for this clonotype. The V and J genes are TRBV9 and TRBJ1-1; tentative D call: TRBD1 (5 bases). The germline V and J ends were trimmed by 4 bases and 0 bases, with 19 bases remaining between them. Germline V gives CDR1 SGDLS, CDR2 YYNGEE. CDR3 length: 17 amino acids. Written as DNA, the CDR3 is TGTGCCAGCAGCCCTACGTGGGGGGTTGGGGTGAACACTGAAGCTTTCTTT. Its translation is CASSPTWGVGVNTEAFF.

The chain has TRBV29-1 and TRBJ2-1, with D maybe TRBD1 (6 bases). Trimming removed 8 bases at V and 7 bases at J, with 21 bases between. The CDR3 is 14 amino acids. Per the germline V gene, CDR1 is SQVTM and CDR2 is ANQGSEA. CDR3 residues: CSLSGTERGNEQFF. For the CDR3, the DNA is TGCAGCCTTTCCGGGACGGAGAGGGGGAATGAGCAGTTCTTC.